This T cell receptor beta chain was identified in a study of cytomegalovirus exposure and HLA in healthy donors. Both 60 Vbeta primers and 13 Jbeta primers went into the PCR. Sequencing used immunoSEQ multiplex PCR; TCRdb keeps in-frame clones, though not all of them. The table includes some 130,000 clones, around two thirds detected once. The CDR3 consists of 15 residues. The germline V gene has CDR1 LGHNA and CDR2 YSLEER. V lost 1 base to trimming and J lost 0 bases; unmatched junction nucleotides: 1. Concerning this clone: Its antigen remains unidentified.

Study findings and constraints: The majority of CMV-associated TCR beta chains were reported as apparently HLA-restricted in a later analysis. Exclusion applied to some V segments, including TRBV6-2 and TRBV6-3, as they were indistinguishable. The authors considered a cluster of highly shared sequence variants likely to be a sequencing artifact. A later analysis linked a missense DCLRE1C variant to TCR beta V- and J-gene trimming.

The TCR comes from a middle-aged woman in good health and CMV-seronegative. The sample was PBMCs. This chain connects TRBV4-3 to TRBJ1-1, with TRBD1 matching 8 bases. CDR3 sequence (DNA): TGCGCCAGCAGCCAAGGGGACAGGCTGAACACTGAAGCTTTCTTT. It translates to CASSQGDRLNTEAFF.